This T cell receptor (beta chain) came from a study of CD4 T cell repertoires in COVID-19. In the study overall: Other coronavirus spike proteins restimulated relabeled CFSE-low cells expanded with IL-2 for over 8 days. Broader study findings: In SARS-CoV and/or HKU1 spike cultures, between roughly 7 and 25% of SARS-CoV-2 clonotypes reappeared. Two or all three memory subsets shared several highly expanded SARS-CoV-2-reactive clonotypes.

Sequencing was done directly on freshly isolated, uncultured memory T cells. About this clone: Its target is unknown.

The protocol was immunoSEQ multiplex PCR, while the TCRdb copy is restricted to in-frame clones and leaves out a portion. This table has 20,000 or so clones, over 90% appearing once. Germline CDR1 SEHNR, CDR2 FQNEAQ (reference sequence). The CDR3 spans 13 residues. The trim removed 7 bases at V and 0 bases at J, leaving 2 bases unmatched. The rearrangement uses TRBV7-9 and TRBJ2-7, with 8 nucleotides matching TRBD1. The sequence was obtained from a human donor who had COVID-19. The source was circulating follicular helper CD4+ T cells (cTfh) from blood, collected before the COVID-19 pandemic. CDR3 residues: CASTGQGSYEQYF. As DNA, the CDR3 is TGTGCCAGCACCGGACAGGGCTCCTACGAGCAGTACTTC.